The 20 T cell receptor beta chains below were found in one sample sequenced in a study of beta chain features in type 1 diabetes. What these receptors recognize is not known. Study-level findings and limits: Among patients with Type 1 diabetes, TCRB CDR3s were moderately but significantly shorter in every one of the four CD4+ subsets.

Every isolated RNA sample was fully reverse transcribed, so sequencing captured expressed TCRB transcripts. The table came from immunoSEQ multiplex PCR; TCRdb's copy has only in-frame clones and leaves some out. The data contain around 41,000 clones, 65% to 80% of them singletons. Sequenced sample: Tregs from blood. The receptors shown here come from a man aged 25 to 45 with type 1 diabetes. Some clones in this sample may be carry-over from other donors' samples.

The chain links TRBV7-9 to TRBJ2-6; D gene ambiguous. The germline V and J ends were trimmed by 3 bases and 0 bases, with 6 bases remaining between them. Germline loops: CDR1 SEHNR, CDR2 FQNEAQ (reference sequence). The CDR3 totals 15 residues. CDR3 protein: CASSFISSGANVLTF. In DNA form, the CDR3 reads TGTGCCAGCAGCTTTATATCCTCTGGGGCCAACGTCCTGACTTTC.

This clone came up a few times. This rearrangement joins TRBV7-3 to TRBJ2-2; TRBD2 is a possible D gene (5 bases). The CDR3 has 12 residues. Germline loops: CDR1 SGHTA, CDR2 FQGTGA. Between the trimmed V and J ends, which lost 5 bases and 6 bases, there was a span of 7 bases. CDR3 DNA: TGTGCCAGCAGCCTCGGGGCCGGGGAGCTGTTTTTT. It translates to CASSLGAGELFF.

The chain couples TRBV9 to TRBJ2-3; 9 bases are a match to TRBD2. There are 17 residues in the CDR3. The V and J ends lost 4 bases and 2 bases, in that order; junction bases with no gene match: 11. Germline V lookup: CDR1 SGDLS, CDR2 YYNGEE. The CDR3 sequence is CASSPLPGGGDTDTQYF. The CDR3 region has the DNA TGTGCCAGCAGCCCCCTTCCCGGCGGGGGGGACACAGATACGCAGTATTTT.

The chain has TRBV10-3 and TRBJ2-1; 11 nucleotides align to TRBD1. The V and J ends lost 7 bases and 10 bases, in that order; junction bases with no gene match: 9. Germline CDR1 ENHRY, CDR2 SYGVKD. The CDR3 is 14 residues long. The CDR3 DNA sequence: TGTGCCATCAACCCCGGACAGGGGGCTTGGGAGCAGTTCTTC. The encoded protein is CAINPGQGAWEQFF.

The V call is TRBV7-9, the J call TRBJ2-1; D unclear. Deletions cut 6 bases from V and 7 bases from J, with 13 bases between. This CDR3 comprises 13 residues. CDR1 and CDR2 (germline): SEHNR, FQNEAQ (reference sequence). CDR3 nucleotide sequence: TGTGCCAGCAGTCGAATCGGAGTTAATGAGCAGTTCTTC. Protein product: CASSRIGVNEQFF.

This clone was counted only a few times. This chain uses TRBV5-1 with TRBJ2-7; 10 bases agree with TRBD1. CDR1 SGHRS and CDR2 YFSETQ come from the germline V gene. J gave up 4 bases and V 0 bases, and 4 bases lay outside the gene matches. The CDR3 runs 15 residues. The DNA of the CDR3 is TGCGCCAGCAGCTTGGCCTGGGACAGGGGTTACGAGCAGTACTTC. Protein: CASSLAWDRGYEQYF.

The chain is built from TRBV7-2 and TRBJ2-5, with 9 bases matching TRBD2. The J call may be wrong; the DNA end is better matched by TRBJ2-7. The CDR3 consists of 14 residues. The germline gives CDR1 SGHTA, CDR2 FQGNSA. Written as DNA, the CDR3 is TGTGCCAGCAGCGAGGGACTAGCCACCTACGAGCAGTACTTC. The encoded protein is CASSEGLATYEQYF.

The chain carries TRBV28 and TRBJ2-5; tentatively, D is TRBD2 (6 bases). The CDR3 spans 13 residues. The ends were cut back, 7 bases at V and 1 base at J, with 10 bases in the middle. CDR1 is MDHEN and CDR2 is SYDVKM in the germline V gene. The CDR3 protein is CASKKRAQETQYF. In nucleotides, the CDR3 is TGTGCCAGCAAGAAGCGGGCCCAAGAGACCCAGTACTTC. The whole variable domain, filled in from reference TRBV28 and TRBJ2-5, reads DVKVTQSSRYLVKRTGEKVFLECVQDMDHENMFWYRQDPGLGLRLIYFSYDVKMKEKGDIPEGYSVSREKKERFSLILESASTNQTSMYLCASKKRAQETQYFGPGTRLLVL.

The rearrangement links TRBV7-2 to TRBJ1-1; 9 bases match TRBD1. The CDR3 is 14 amino acids. Germline loops: CDR1 SGHTA, CDR2 FQGNSA. After removal of 4 bases from V and 5 bases from J, the junction contained 5 bases not matched to a gene. CDR3 sequence reads: CASSWGQGWTEAFF. CDR3 bases: TGTGCCAGCAGCTGGGGACAGGGTTGGACTGAAGCTTTCTTT.

This rearrangement joins TRBV7-6 to TRBJ2-1; 8 bases fit TRBD2. The ends lost 5 bases at V and 12 bases at J; junction bases unmatched: 18. CDR1 and CDR2 (germline): SGHVS, FNYEAQ. This CDR3 has 16 residues. CDR3 nucleotide sequence: TGTGCCAGCAGCGCCATAGCGGGAACCCCCAGATCCGGGCAGTTCTTC. It translates to CASSAIAGTPRSGQFF.

J is TRBJ2-7 and V is TRBV6-5; D is possibly TRBD2 (6 bases). The germline gives CDR1 MNHEY, CDR2 SVGAGI. Trimming shortened V by 1 base and J by 2 bases, and 15 bases separated the two germline ends. This CDR3 is built from 16 residues. The CDR3 sequence is CASSYFRGLGAYEQYF. CDR3 nucleotide sequence: TGTGCCAGCAGTTACTTCCGGGGACTGGGGGCCTACGAGCAGTACTTC.

This clone has only a few counts. The V call is TRBV4-1, the J call TRBJ2-1, with 15 bases fitting TRBD2. The ends lost 4 bases at V and 7 bases at J; junction bases unmatched: 8. Germline CDR1 is MGHRA and CDR2 is YSYEKL. The CDR3 runs 17 residues. CDR3 DNA: TGCGCCAGCAGCCCCCGGACTAGCGGGGGGGCAAGGAATGAGCAGTTCTTC. Protein: CASSPRTSGGARNEQFF.

The chain joins TRBV19 to TRBJ1-5; TRBD1 matches at 7 bases. Germline V gene data show CDR1 as LNHDA and CDR2 as SQIVND (reference sequence). J lost 3 bases, V lost 7 bases, and 6 bases had no gene match. CDR3 length: 14 residues. The CDR3 protein is CASKPDRPNQPQHF. The CDR3 DNA is TGTGCCAGTAAGCCGGACAGGCCCAATCAGCCCCAGCATTTT.

The rearrangement joins TRBV9 to TRBJ2-7; 7 nucleotides match TRBD1. Germline V gene lookup returns CDR1 SGDLS and CDR2 YYNGEE. This CDR3 has 14 residues. The V gene end was trimmed by 3 bases and the J gene end by 2 bases; junction bases not matched to a gene: 5. CDR3 coding DNA: TGTGCCAGCAGCGCGACAGGGCCCCCCTACGAGCAGTACTTC. Translating it yields CASSATGPPYEQYF.

Here the CDR3 DNA reads TGCAGCGTGGGACTGCTTCACGAGACCCAGTACTTC. This gives the protein CSVGLLHETQYF. J is TRBJ2-5 and V is TRBV29-1; D might be TRBD2 (6 bases). Trimming removed 6 bases at V and 5 bases at J, with 13 bases between. In germline, CDR1 is SQVTM, CDR2 ANQGSEA. The CDR3 is 12 residues long.

This clone is a singleton in its sample. The rearrangement uses TRBV9 and TRBJ2-5; weak D call: TRBD2 (6 bases). Germline V gene data show CDR1 as SGDLS and CDR2 as YYNGEE. This CDR3 region has 14 residues. V was cut by 1 base and J by 5 bases, with 12 bases left in between. The CDR3 DNA sequence: TGTGCCAGCAGCGTAATTGATCGGGGGGAGACCCAGTACTTC. Translating it yields CASSVIDRGETQYF.

The chain is built from TRBV9 and TRBJ1-1; possible D gene TRBD1, 5 bases. The CDR3 length is 13 residues. CDR1 is SGDLS and CDR2 is YYNGEE in the germline V gene. V lost 3 bases to trimming and J lost 1 base, with 7 bases between them. The CDR3 bases are TGTGCCAGCAGCGCGCAGGGGAACACTGAAGCTTTCTTT. It is translated as CASSAQGNTEAFF.

The J gene is TRBJ1-5, the V gene TRBV5-5, with D possibly being TRBD1 (5 bases). Per the germline V gene, CDR1 is SGHKS and CDR2 is YYEKEE (reference sequence). This CDR3 is 15 amino acids long. Deletions cut 5 bases from V and 0 bases from J, with 12 bases between. The CDR3 coding sequence is TGTGCCAGCAGTTCGGGGGGAGATAGCAATCAGCCCCAGCATTTT. This translates into CASSSGGDSNQPQHF.

The rearrangement uses TRBV6-1 and TRBJ2-1; D possibly corresponds to TRBD2 (7 bases). This CDR3 comprises 16 residues. The germline V gene has CDR1 MNHNS and CDR2 SASEGT. Trimming removed 0 bases at V and 6 bases at J, with 15 bases between. The DNA of the CDR3 is TGTGCCAGCAGTGAAGCGGCGGGGGCCCGTTTCAATGAGCAGTTCTTC. It translates to CASSEAAGARFNEQFF.

This clone showed up just once. Here the CDR3 reads CASTTWGGRDNEQFF. The CDR3 nucleotides read TGTGCCAGCACAACCTGGGGGGGGAGAGACAATGAGCAGTTCTTC. The genes are TRBV18 and TRBJ2-1; TRBD2 agrees at 7 bases. The CDR3 has 15 amino acids. Losses at the gene ends were 8 bases for V and 5 bases for J; bases not matched to a gene: 12. Looked up from germline, CDR1 is KGHSH and CDR2 is LQKENI.